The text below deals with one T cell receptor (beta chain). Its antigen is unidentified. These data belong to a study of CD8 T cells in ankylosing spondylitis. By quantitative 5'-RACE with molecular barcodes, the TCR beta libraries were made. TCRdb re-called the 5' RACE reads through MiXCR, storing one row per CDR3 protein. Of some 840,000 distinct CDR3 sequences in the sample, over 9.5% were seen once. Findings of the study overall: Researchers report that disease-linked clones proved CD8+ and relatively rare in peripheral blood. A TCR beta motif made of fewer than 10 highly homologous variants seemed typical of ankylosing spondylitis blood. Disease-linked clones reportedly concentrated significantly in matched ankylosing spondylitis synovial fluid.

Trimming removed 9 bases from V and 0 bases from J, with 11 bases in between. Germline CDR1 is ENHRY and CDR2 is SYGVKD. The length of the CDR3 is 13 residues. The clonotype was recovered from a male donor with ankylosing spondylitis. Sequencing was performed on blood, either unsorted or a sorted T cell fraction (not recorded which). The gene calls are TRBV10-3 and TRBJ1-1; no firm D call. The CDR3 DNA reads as TGTGCCATACAGACGGCCATGAACACTGAAGCTTTCTTT. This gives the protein CAIQTAMNTEAFF.